This T cell receptor beta chain was retrieved from a study of tumor-infiltrating lymphocytes in primary liver carcinoma. Whole-study context: The patients included men and women who were aged 30 to 69 years. Study findings and constraints: There was no comparison of CD4+ and CD8+ repertoires, as samples were bulk unsorted. The top-250-clone fraction was significantly higher in tumors than in blood (p = 0.039).

This clonotype showed up just a few times. Its antigen is not known. A read error may account for a junction end that differs from germline. Total RNA amounting to around 530 ng was the source from which TCR beta cDNA was made with a constant-region primer. Libraries for TCR beta were built through three nested multiplex PCR rounds, which together made up a slightly modified ARM-PCR procedure. Running roughly 10 cycles apiece, the first two PCR rounds relied on TRBV1-TRBV30 forward primers together with a C-beta reverse primer. TCRdb re-analysed the multiplex PCR reads in MiXCR, keeping a single row per CDR3 protein. The sample has approximately 330,000 distinct CDR3 sequences; about 65% are singletons. CDR1 is SGHAT, CDR2 FQNNGV, per germline. This CDR3 comprises 15 residues. Germline DNA was also extracted, with blood RNA taken from unsorted whole blood.

The sequence was obtained from a man aged 40-50 years with primary liver carcinoma and hepatitis B virus infection. Sequencing input: peripheral blood. The chain couples TRBV11-2 to TRBJ2-7; 11 nucleotides agree with TRBD1. CDR3 protein: CAGSSPGTGGYEQYF. As DNA, the CDR3 is TGTGCCGGCAGCTCTCCAGGGACAGGGGGGTACGAGCAGTACTTC.